This entry lists 31 T cell receptor beta chains sequenced from one sample in a study of CD8+CD57+ T cells in acquired aplastic anemia. The TCR beta profiling, which covered VDJ combination and CDR3 sequence, was carried out using genomic DNA as the template. MiXCR, applied by TCRdb to the reads, yields one record per CDR3 protein. The data show 260,000 or so distinct CDR3 sequences, with approximately 45% seen just once and approximately 7.8% held by the top ten. Sequencing was done on patients that had shown CD8+CD57+ cell expansion by flow cytometry. The specimen was sorted CD4+, CD8+, or CD8+CD57+ T cells (not recorded which) from PBMCs. Source of these receptors: a human donor with aplastic anemia.

As for this clonotype: A much larger clone differs from this one at a single base, so this may be a read error. CDR3 coding DNA: TGTGCCAGCAGCTTAGGAGCCGGGGGAACCTACGAGCAGTACTTC. As protein: CASSLGAGGTYEQYF. V is TRBV9 and J is TRBJ2-7, with D perhaps matching TRBD2 (6 bases). V lost 4 bases and J lost 2, with 16 bases in between. This CDR3 contains 15 residues. Germline assignment: CDR1 SGDLS and CDR2 YYNGEE. Together with reference TRBV9 and TRBJ2-7, the CDR3 gives the full variable domain: DSGVTQTPKHLITATGQRVTLRCSPRSGDLSVYWYQQSLDQGLQFLIQYYNGEERAKGNILERFSAQQFPDLHSELNLSSLELGDSALYFCASSLGAGGTYEQYFGPGTRLTVT.

Comments on this clonotype: Just one base apart from a much larger clone, this may be a read error. The V gene is TRBV5-6, the J gene TRBJ2-7; 11 positions agree with TRBD1. The CDR3 is made up of 14 amino acids. The V gene's germline CDR1 is SGHDT and CDR2 YYEEEE. This chain's CDR3 is CAGSGGTGGYEQYF. DNA for the CDR3: TGTGCCGGCAGCGGAGGGACAGGGGGCTACGAGCAGTACTTC.

V gene TRBV6-2 or TRBV6-3 combines with J gene TRBJ2-7; TRBD2 agrees at 7 bases. V shed 4 bases and J 6 bases; nucleotides not matched to a gene: 9. The CDR3 consists of 14 residues. Germline CDR1 reads MNHEY; CDR2 reads SVGEGT. The CDR3 sequence is CASSLGGAQSEQYF. Here the CDR3 DNA reads TGTGCCAGCAGTTTGGGAGGGGCCCAGAGCGAGCAGTACTTC.

The V gene is TRBV7-6, the J gene TRBJ2-5; D perhaps matches TRBD2 (5 bases). Looked up from germline, CDR1 is SGHVS and CDR2 is FNYEAQ. The CDR3 has 15 residues. V was pared by 2 bases and J by 1 base, with 11 bases between. This chain's CDR3 is CASSLSSAVQETQYF. The CDR3 bases are TGTGCCAGCAGCTTATCCTCAGCGGTCCAAGAGACCCAGTACTTC. The whole variable domain, remainder taken from reference TRBV7-6 and TRBJ2-5, is GAGVSQSPRYKVTKRGQDVALRCDPISGHVSLYWYRQALGQGPEFLTYFNYEAQQDKSGLPNDRFSAERPEGSISTLTIQRTEQRDSAMYRCASSLSSAVQETQYFGPGTRLLVL.

This chain joins TRBV28 and TRBJ2-7, with 7 bases matching TRBD1. The CDR3 covers 17 residues. The V gene end was trimmed by 1 base and the J gene end by 6 bases; junction bases not matched to a gene: 15. Germline values: CDR1 MDHEN, CDR2 SYDVKM. DNA of the CDR3: TGTGCCAGCAGTTTATACCCACCGAATGACAGGGTGACCGAGCAGTACTTC. It yields the protein CASSLYPPNDRVTEQYF.

This clonotype showed up just a few times. The gene calls are TRBV19 and TRBJ2-1; no clear D. This CDR3 has 14 amino acids. In germline, CDR1 is LNHDA, CDR2 SQIVND (reference sequence). The germline V and J ends were trimmed by 8 bases and 8 bases, with 19 bases remaining between them. The CDR3 region is CASYSRLAPDEQFF. The DNA for the CDR3 is TGTGCCAGTTACTCGAGGCTCGCGCCCGATGAGCAGTTCTTC.

To note about this clonotype: It may be a read error: a sequence one base away is much more abundant. The V gene is TRBV7-2, the J gene TRBJ2-1, with D hard to call. V shed 5 bases and J shed 9 bases, with 20 bases lying between them. The CDR3 contains 15 residues. Germline CDR1 is SGHTA and CDR2 is FQGNSA. CDR3 sequence reads: CASSISEVGFSEQFF. CDR3 DNA: TGTGCCAGCAGCATCTCAGAAGTGGGTTTCAGTGAGCAGTTCTTC.

The chain recombines TRBV6-2 or TRBV6-3 with TRBJ2-7, with a weak D call TRBD2 (5 bases). The V and J ends lost 6 bases and 6 bases respectively, with 6 bases between them. Looked up from germline, CDR1 is MNHEY and CDR2 is SVGEGT. The CDR3 sequence is 10 residues long. The CDR3 sequence is CASRAGEQYF. In DNA form, the CDR3 reads TGTGCCAGCAGGGCGGGCGAGCAGTACTTC.

V gene TRBV10-3 combines with J gene TRBJ2-7, with TRBD2 matching 9 bases. The CDR3 contains 13 residues. With V trimmed by 10 bases and J by 6 bases, 10 bases remained unmatched. The germline V gene has CDR1 ENHRY and CDR2 SYGVKD. CDR3 bases: TGTGCCACCATGCTAGCGGGATTAGGCGAGCAGTACTTC. Residues: CATMLAGLGEQYF.

The V and J genes are TRBV2 and TRBJ2-3; TRBD2 matches 7 bases. CDR1 and CDR2 (germline): SNHLY, FYNNEI. CDR3 size: 16 residues. V lost 7 bases to trimming and J lost 4 bases; unmatched junction nucleotides: 14. The CDR3 DNA sequence: TGTGCCAGCAAACACGACGGGGCTAGCGGATCAGATACGCAGTATTTT. Protein product: CASKHDGASGSDTQYF.

Only a few counts were recorded for this clonotype. This CDR3 reads CASSVATGENYGYTF. The CDR3 region has the DNA TGTGCCAGCAGCGTAGCTACAGGGGAAAACTATGGCTACACCTTC. J is TRBJ1-2 and V is TRBV9; 7 bases match TRBD1. Unmatched junction bases numbered 4, after V lost 0 bases and J lost 2 bases. The CDR3 contains 15 residues. From germline, CDR1 is SGDLS and CDR2 YYNGEE.

This clonotype has only a few counts. The chain joins TRBV29-1 to TRBJ2-5, with a possible D match to TRBD1 (6 bases). The CDR3 is 12 amino acids. Germline CDR1 reads SQVTM; CDR2 reads ANQGSEA. Trimming shortened V by 7 bases and J by 2 bases, and 11 bases separated the two germline ends. The CDR3 DNA is TGCAGCGGTTCAGGGGTTCAAGAGACCCAGTACTTC. Protein product: CSGSGVQETQYF.

This clonotype came up many times. V usage is TRBV7-6 and J usage is TRBJ2-3, with TRBD2 identical over 9 bases. The germline gives CDR1 SGHVS, CDR2 FNYEAQ. Losses at the gene ends were 0 bases for V and 5 bases for J; bases not matched to a gene: 6. The CDR3 is 16 amino acids. The CDR3 loop reads CASSLAAGGPIDTQYF. CDR3 sequence (DNA): TGTGCCAGCAGCTTAGCCGCGGGAGGGCCGATAGATACGCAGTATTTT.

Points on this clonotype: A much larger clone differs from this one at a single base, so this may be a read error. The CDR3 region has the DNA TGCGCCAGCAGCCCTGACACCGCCACACTCTGCGAGCAGTACTTC. It codes for CASSPDTATLCEQYF. V is TRBV4-3 and J is TRBJ2-7, with D unresolved. The CDR3 runs to 15 residues. V lost 4 bases to trimming and J lost 6 bases, with 19 bases between them. Germline CDR1 is LGHNA and CDR2 is YSLEER.

In its sample, this clonotype was seen many times. The chain couples TRBV10-1 to TRBJ1-1; 9 nucleotides line up with TRBD1. Germline values: CDR1 WNHNN, CDR2 SYGVQD (reference sequence). The CDR3 has 15 residues. V lost 3 bases to trimming and J lost 6 bases; unmatched junction nucleotides: 8. The CDR3, as DNA: TGCGCCAGCAGTGACCAACAGGGGGCGGACCCTGAAGCTTTCTTT. Translating gives CASSDQQGADPEAFF.

A note on this clonotype: It may be a read error: a sequence one base away is much more abundant. The gene calls are TRBV7-3 and TRBJ1-2; D gene ambiguous. CDR3 length equals 15 residues. V lost 5 bases to trimming and J lost 7 bases, with 20 bases between them. Germline assignment: CDR1 SGHTA and CDR2 FQGTGA. CDR3 sequence (DNA): TGTGCCAGCAGCCCCGTGACCAGGACCCTTTGTGGCTACACCTTC. It encodes CASSPVTRTLCGYTF.

Written as DNA, the CDR3 is TGTGCCAGCAGCTTCTGGGACAGCTACACCTTC. Translation: CASSFWDSYTF. The V call is TRBV7-6, the J call TRBJ1-2; possible D gene TRBD1, 6 bases. The CDR3 extends over 11 amino acids. The germline V and J ends were trimmed by 3 bases and 9 bases, with 8 bases remaining between them. Germline CDR1 and CDR2: SGHVS and FNYEAQ.

This clonotype was seen a handful of times. A much larger clone is a single base away; this may be a read error. V and J are TRBV7-9 and TRBJ2-7; TRBD2 is a possible D gene (5 bases). This CDR3 is built from 15 residues. Per the germline V gene, CDR1 is SEHNR and CDR2 is FQNEAQ (reference sequence). V gave up 5 bases and J gave up 4 bases, with 18 bases separating them. CDR3 residues: CASSGPRGDAYEQYF. Here the CDR3 DNA reads TGTGCCAGCAGCGGTCCTCGGGGAGACGCTTACGAGCAGTACTTC.

This clonotype was detected ten times or more. The chain uses TRBV20-1 and TRBJ2-7, with D perhaps matching TRBD1 or TRBD2 (5 bases each). Trimming shortened V by 4 bases and J by 4 bases, and 11 bases separated the two germline ends. The CDR3 length is 12 residues. CDR1 and CDR2 (germline): DFQATT, SNEGSKA (reference sequence). The CDR3 spells CSAIQGPYEQYF. CDR3 DNA: TGCAGTGCTATTCAGGGACCTTACGAGCAGTACTTC.

This clonotype was detected ten times or more. The chain joins TRBV2 to TRBJ2-5, with D tentatively TRBD2 (6 bases). Deletions cut 2 bases from V and 4 bases from J, with 8 bases between. Germline V gene sequence: CDR1 SNHLY, CDR2 FYNNEI. The CDR3 covers 13 residues. The CDR3 region has the DNA TGTGCCAGCAGTGAACGGGACTTAGAGACCCAGTACTTC. It codes for CASSERDLETQYF.

This clonotype was counted ten times or more. This rearrangement joins TRBV9 to TRBJ2-3; TRBD2 aligns across 10 bases. The germline CDR1 and CDR2 sequences are SGDLS and YYNGEE. The V segment lost 0 bases and the J segment 1 base; nucleotides outside the gene matches: 5. The length of the CDR3 is 17 residues. Written as DNA, the CDR3 is TGTGCCAGCAGCGTAGATCTAGCGGGGGAAGGCACAGATACGCAGTATTTT. It encodes CASSVDLAGEGTDTQYF. Looking up the rest from reference TRBV9 and TRBJ2-3 gives the full variable domain: DSGVTQTPKHLITATGQRVTLRCSPRSGDLSVYWYQQSLDQGLQFLIQYYNGEERAKGNILERFSAQQFPDLHSELNLSSLELGDSALYFCASSVDLAGEGTDTQYFGPGTRLTVL.

In this sample, this clonotype turned up many times. The chain uses TRBV5-1 and TRBJ1-2; D is ambiguous. The CDR3 has 14 amino acids. CDR1 is SGHRS and CDR2 is YFSETQ in the germline V gene. Between the trimmed V and J ends, which lost 6 bases and 4 bases, there was a span of 16 bases. The CDR3: CASTRNVGSYGYTF. The CDR3, as DNA: TGCGCCAGCACGCGGAATGTGGGCTCCTATGGCTACACCTTC.

For this clonotype: This CDR3 is missing its conserved last phenylalanine or tryptophan, likely due to a read error. The J gene is TRBJ2-1, the V gene TRBV12-5; the D is unclear. From germline, CDR1 is LGHNT and CDR2 FRNRAP. The length of the CDR3 is 12 residues. Written as DNA, the CDR3 is TGTGCCAGCAGTTCATTCTACAATGAGCAGTTCCTC. Translation gives CASSSFYNEQFL.

The chain couples TRBV5-1 to TRBJ2-7; a weak D match, TRBD1 (6 bases). The V gene's germline CDR1 is SGHRS and CDR2 YFSETQ. Trimming shortened V by 4 bases and J by 1 base, and 15 bases separated the two germline ends. The CDR3 is 15 residues long. The CDR3 nucleotides read TGCGCCAGCAGCCACCAGGGGATTGCGTCCTACGAGCAGTACTTC. Its protein product is CASSHQGIASYEQYF.

This clonotype was seen ten or more times. The V and J genes are TRBV5-8 and TRBJ2-7, with 7 bases fitting TRBD2. The V and J ends lost 4 bases and 5 bases, in that order; junction bases with no gene match: 12. Per the germline V gene, CDR1 is SGHTS and CDR2 is YDEGEE. The CDR3 loop spans 15 amino acids. The CDR3 coding sequence is TGTGCCAGCAGCCGGGGGGACCTTGGTTACGACGAGCAGTACTTC. As protein: CASSRGDLGYDEQYF.

The gene calls are TRBV5-1 and TRBJ2-3, with D possibly called TRBD1 or TRBD2 (5 bases each). The germline gives CDR1 SGHRS, CDR2 YFSETQ. This CDR3 is 15 amino acids long. V was clipped by 6 bases and J by 2 bases, with 16 bases between them. The CDR3 reads CASTEVGPYTDTQYF. The DNA of the CDR3 is TGCGCCAGCACTGAGGTGGGACCTTACACAGATACGCAGTATTTT.

This clonotype was observed many times. The V call is TRBV12-3 or TRBV12-4, the J call TRBJ2-3; D ambiguous. This CDR3 is built from 13 residues. The V and J ends lost 3 bases and 4 bases respectively, with 8 bases between them. The CDR3: CASSFVQADTQYF. The DNA of the CDR3 is TGTGCCAGCAGTTTTGTCCAGGCAGATACGCAGTATTTT.

V is TRBV7-9 and J is TRBJ2-1; 11 bases map to TRBD2. V lost 3 bases and J lost 4; bases outside the gene matches: 5. The CDR3 runs to 16 residues. The germline CDR1 and CDR2 sequences are SEHNR and FQNEAQ (reference sequence). The CDR3 loop is CASSFSGTSGYNEQFF. The DNA for the CDR3 is TGTGCCAGCAGCTTCTCCGGGACTAGCGGTTACAATGAGCAGTTCTTC. Drawing the rest from reference TRBV7-9 and TRBJ2-1, the complete variable domain is DTGVSQNPRHKITKRGQNVTFRCDPISEHNRLYWYRQTLGQGPEFLTYFQNEAQLEKSRLLSDRFSAERPKGSFSTLEIQRTEQGDSAMYLCASSFSGTSGYNEQFFGPGTRLTVL.

This clonotype has at least ten counts. The rearrangement joins TRBV7-9 to TRBJ2-2; TRBD1 might be the D (5 bases). Germline V gene data show CDR1 as SEHNR and CDR2 as FQNEAQ (reference sequence). This CDR3 is 14 amino acids long. V lost 5 bases and J lost 8, with 15 bases in between. CDR3 DNA: TGTGCCAGCAGCGACAGCCACGGAAGAGGGGAGCTGTTTTTT. Its translation: CASSDSHGRGELFF.

With respect to this clonotype: The junction shows a germline mismatch at one end, possibly a read error. J is TRBJ2-7 and V is TRBV20-1; D not certain. Looked up from germline, CDR1 is DFQATT and CDR2 is SNEGSKA (reference sequence). This CDR3 is built from 12 residues. For the CDR3, the DNA is TGCAGTGCTAGAGTTAATATCCACGAGCGGTACTTC. This codes for CSARVNIHERYF.

Ten or more counts support this clonotype. The V call is TRBV12-3 or TRBV12-4, the J call TRBJ2-3; no definite D call. V was trimmed by 1 base and J by 0 bases, leaving 5 bases between them. The length of the CDR3 is 14 residues. The CDR3 loop reads CASSLESSTDTQYF. CDR3 DNA sequence: TGTGCCAGCAGTTTAGAGTCTAGCACAGATACGCAGTATTTT.